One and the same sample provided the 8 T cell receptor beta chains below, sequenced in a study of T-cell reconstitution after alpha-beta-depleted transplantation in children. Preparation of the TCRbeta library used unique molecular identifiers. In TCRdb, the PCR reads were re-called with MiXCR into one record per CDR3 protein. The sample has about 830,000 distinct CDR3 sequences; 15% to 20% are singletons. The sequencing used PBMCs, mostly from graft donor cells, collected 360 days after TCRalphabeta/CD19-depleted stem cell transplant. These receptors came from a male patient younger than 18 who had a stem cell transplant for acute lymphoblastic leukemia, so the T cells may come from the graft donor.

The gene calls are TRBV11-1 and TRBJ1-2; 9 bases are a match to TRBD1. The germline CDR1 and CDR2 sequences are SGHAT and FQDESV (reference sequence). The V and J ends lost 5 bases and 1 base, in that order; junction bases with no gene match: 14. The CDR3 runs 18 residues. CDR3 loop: CASSATGTGLPINYGYTF. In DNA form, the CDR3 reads TGTGCCAGCAGCGCTACCGGGACAGGGCTGCCAATTAACTATGGCTACACCTTC.

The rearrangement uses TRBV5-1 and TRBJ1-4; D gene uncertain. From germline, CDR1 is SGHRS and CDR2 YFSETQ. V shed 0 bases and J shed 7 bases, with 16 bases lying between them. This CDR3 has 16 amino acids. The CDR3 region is CASSLASGGLGEKLFF. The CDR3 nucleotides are TGCGCCAGCAGCTTGGCGTCAGGCGGGCTAGGTGAAAAACTGTTTTTT.

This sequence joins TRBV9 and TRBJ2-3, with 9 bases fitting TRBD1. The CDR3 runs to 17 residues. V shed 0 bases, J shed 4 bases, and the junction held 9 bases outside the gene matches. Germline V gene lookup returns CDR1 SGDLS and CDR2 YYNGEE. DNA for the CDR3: TGTGCCAGCAGCGTAGTGGGGGGGACAGGGAGATCAGATACGCAGTATTTT. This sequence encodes CASSVVGGTGRSDTQYF.

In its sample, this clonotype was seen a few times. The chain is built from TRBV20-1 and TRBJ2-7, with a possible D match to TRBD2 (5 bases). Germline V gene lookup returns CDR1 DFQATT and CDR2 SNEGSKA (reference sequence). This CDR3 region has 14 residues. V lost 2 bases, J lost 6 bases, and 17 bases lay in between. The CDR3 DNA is TGCAGTGCTAGACCCCGCCTTGGACGGGGCGAGCAGTACTTC. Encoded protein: CSARPRLGRGEQYF.

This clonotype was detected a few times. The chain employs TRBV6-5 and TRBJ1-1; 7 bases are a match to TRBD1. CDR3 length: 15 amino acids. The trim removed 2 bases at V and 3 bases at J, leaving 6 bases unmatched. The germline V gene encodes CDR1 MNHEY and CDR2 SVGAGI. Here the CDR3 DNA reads TGTGCCAGCAGTTACAAGCGACAGGGTTACACTGAAGCTTTCTTT. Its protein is CASSYKRQGYTEAFF.

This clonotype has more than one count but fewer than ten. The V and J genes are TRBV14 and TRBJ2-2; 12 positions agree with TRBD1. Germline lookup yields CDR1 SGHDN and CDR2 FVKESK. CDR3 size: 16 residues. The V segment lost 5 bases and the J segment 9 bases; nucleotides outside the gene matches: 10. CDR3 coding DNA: TGTGCCAGCAGCACACATCTCGGGACAGGGGGCAGGGAGCTGTTTTTT. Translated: CASSTHLGTGGRELFF.

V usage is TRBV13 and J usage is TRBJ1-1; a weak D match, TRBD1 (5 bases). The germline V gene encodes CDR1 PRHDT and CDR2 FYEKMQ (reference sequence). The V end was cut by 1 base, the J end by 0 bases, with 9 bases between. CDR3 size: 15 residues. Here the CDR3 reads CASSLVGLMNTEAFF. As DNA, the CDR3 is TGTGCCAGCAGCTTAGTGGGACTCATGAACACTGAAGCTTTCTTT.

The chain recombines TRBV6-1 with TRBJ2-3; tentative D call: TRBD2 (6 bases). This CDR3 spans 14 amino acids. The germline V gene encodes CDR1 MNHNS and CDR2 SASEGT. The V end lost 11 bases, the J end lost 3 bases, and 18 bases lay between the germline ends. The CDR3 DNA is TGTGCCGGACGGACTACCTGGGAGACAGATACGCAGTATTTT. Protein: CAGRTTWETDTQYF.